This TCR beta chain was retrieved from a study of blood T cell repertoires in COVID-19. Study in general: Sites across the United States, Italy and Spain contributed samples from acute and convalescent COVID-19. Sample material is recorded as cDNA or gDNA derived from T cells, B-cell-depleted T cells, or PBMCs.

Source study methods: It was from reference gene primer amplification that nucleated cell counts were estimated. Libraries were prepared by immunoSEQ multiplex PCR; TCRdb keeps only in-frame clonotypes and omits some of them. V, J and clone size are those of that table, while D and trimming were read from the DNA. This table has about 180,000 clones, 70% to 90% appearing once. The CDR3 length is 15 residues. In germline, CDR1 is SEHNR, CDR2 FQNEAQ (reference sequence). Trimming pared 10 bases from V and 4 bases from J, leaving 22 bases between. The sequenced sample consisted of peripheral blood. The rearrangement links TRBV7-9 to TRBJ1-1; D perhaps matches TRBD1 (5 bases). The sequence came from a human donor with active or convalescent COVID-19. The donor label of this sample is uncertain. Written as DNA, the CDR3 is TGTGCCACACGCGGGTCTAACGACGGGGGCACTGAAGCTTTCTTT. Its protein is CATRGSNDGGTEAFF.